The T cell receptor beta chain under discussion was sequenced for a study of T cell responses to AZD1222 COVID-19 vaccine. The CDR3 sequence is 15 residues long. The ends lost 1 base at V and 8 bases at J; junction bases unmatched: 5. Germline assignment: CDR1 LNHNV and CDR2 YYDKDF (reference sequence). The assay was immunoSEQ multiplex PCR, and TCRdb's table has in-frame clones only and misses some. Among approximately 300,000 clones listed, almost 95% were seen once. This chain links TRBV15 with TRBJ2-1; 10 nucleotides match TRBD1. The TCR was taken from an adult who received the AZD1222 COVID-19 vaccine. This specimen was peripheral blood, taken 28 days after the second AZD1222 dose. The CDR3 nucleotides are TGTGCCACCAGCAGAGTGAGACAGGGGGCATATGAGCAGTTCTTC. It codes for CATSRVRQGAYEQFF. Variable domain in full (rest from reference TRBV15 and TRBJ2-1): DAMVIQNPRYQVTQFGKPVTLSCSQTLNHNVMYWYQQKSSQAPKLLFHYYDKDFNNEADTPDNFQSRRPNTSFCFLDIRSPGLGDTAMYLCATSRVRQGAYEQFFGPGTRLTVL.